This T cell receptor beta chain stems from a study of human T cells and chemical hapten exposure. CDR1 is MDHEN, CDR2 SYDVKM, per germline. The CDR3 is 12 residues long. With 9 bases removed from V and 3 bases from J, the gap between germline ends came to 12 bases. Unfractionated whole blood was the source of the extracted total RNA. It was the library that attached unique molecular identifiers to individual cDNA molecules. How the authors handled the data: TCR counts had a median of about 99,000 per sample and spanned roughly 20,000 to 750,000. TCRdb used MiXCR to reprocess the 5' RACE reads, holding one entry per CDR3 protein. The V and J calls, along with clone size, are taken from TCRdb and not from the paper's own processing. The sample has 110,000 or so distinct CDR3 sequences; approximately 20% are singletons.

The chain recombines TRBV28 with TRBJ2-7; the D gene could be TRBD1 or TRBD2 (5 bases each). This TCR was sampled from a human donor in good health. DNA of the CDR3: TGTGCCAGTCTCCGGGACCTCTACGAGCAGTACTTC. Protein product: CASLRDLYEQYF.